This entry describes one TCR beta chain. Its target is not known. This sample is drawn from a study of shared clonotypes between healthy human individuals. General observations from the study: Unshared clonotypes carried lower generation probabilities than those common to all four donors.

Assay runs were performed at deep level. The method was immunoSEQ multiplex PCR; TCRdb's version includes in-frame clones alone and lacks a portion of them. The sample gives about 1 million clones, about 76% of which show up once; less than 1.5% is in the top ten. The split of CD4+ cells yielded CD45RA+ naive and CD45RA-negative memory subsets. The CDR3 consists of 15 residues. Germline lookup yields CDR1 SGDLS and CDR2 YYNGEE. With V trimmed by 6 bases and J by 7 bases, 13 bases remained unmatched. The sample was memory CD4+ T cells sorted from blood. As for subset: CD45RA-negative fraction. The sequence was obtained from a man between 18 and 29 years old in good health. V gene TRBV9 combines with J gene TRBJ2-1; 7 nucleotides line up with TRBD1. CDR3 DNA: TGTGCCAGCACCAAGGGGGCAGGGTTAGGGAATGAGCAGTTCTTC. Encoded protein: CASTKGAGLGNEQFF.